Included here is one TCR beta chain sequence, with context. Measured with immunoSEQ multiplex PCR; TCRdb has only the in-frame clones, and not every one. In the table there are fewer than 250,000 clones, about four fifths of which are singletons. This entry belongs to a study of blood T cell repertoires in COVID-19. At the level of the study: Collection of acute and convalescent COVID-19 samples took place in the United States, Italy and Spain. T cells, B-cell-depleted T cells, or PBMCs supplied cDNA or gDNA.

The CDR3 spans 18 residues. Germline V CDR1 and CDR2: MNHEY, SMNVEV (reference sequence). The trim removed 6 bases at V and 2 bases at J, leaving 14 bases unmatched. The sequenced sample consisted of peripheral blood. The clonotype originates from a woman between 50 and 59 years old with active or convalescent COVID-19. The V gene is TRBV27, the J gene TRBJ1-5; TRBD1 matches 9 bases. CDR3 DNA: TGTGCCAGCAGCCCTGGGACAGGGACATCCGGGGGCAATCAGCCCCAGCATTTT. Translation gives CASSPGTGTSGGNQPQHF.